Listed below are T cell receptor beta chains from one sample, sequenced in a study of T cell repertoires in cytomegalovirus infection. In TCRdb, the reads were re-called with MiXCR into one record per CDR3 protein. The profile shows about 300,000 distinct CDR3 sequences, roughly 9.3% of them singletons. The specimen was PBMCs. The origin of the receptors is a human donor in good health (CMV status not recorded). Some clones in this sample may be carry-over from other donors' samples. Both conserved end residues are part of each CDR3. Fields, in order: clone size, J gene, V gene, D gene, CDR3 protein, CDR3 DNA. The D gene is left open where the match is weak. Clone size is stated in some rows and not others, as once, few, many or a class when expanded.

clone_size: .; j_call: TRBJ1-5; v_call: TRBV6-2/TRBV6-3; d_call: TRBD1; cdr3_aa: CASRADRVGNQPQHF; cdr3_nt: TGTGCCAGCAGAGCGGACAGGGTGGGCAATCAGCCCCAGCATTTT
clone_size: many; j_call: TRBJ1-5; v_call: TRBV28; d_call: .; cdr3_aa: CASRDRTDQPQHF; cdr3_nt: TGTGCCAGCAGAGATCGGACAGATCAGCCCCAGCATTTT
clone_size: many; j_call: TRBJ2-3; v_call: TRBV9; d_call: TRBD2; cdr3_aa: CASSVALAGGVEADTQYF; cdr3_nt: TGTGCCAGCAGCGTAGCGCTAGCGGGGGGCGTAGAAGCAGATACGCAGTATTTT
clone_size: many; j_call: TRBJ2-3; v_call: TRBV14; d_call: TRBD1; cdr3_aa: CASSRRQGRTDTQYF; cdr3_nt: TGTGCCAGCAGCCGCCGACAGGGGCGCACAGATACGCAGTATTTT
clone_size: many; j_call: TRBJ2-7; v_call: TRBV5-5; d_call: TRBD2; cdr3_aa: CASSLAASGAYEQYF; cdr3_nt: TGTGCCAGCAGCTTGGCGGCTAGCGGGGCCTACGAGCAGTACTTC
clone_size: many; j_call: TRBJ2-7; v_call: TRBV7-2; d_call: .; cdr3_aa: CASSLGVPLYEQYF; cdr3_nt: TGTGCCAGCAGCTTAGGGGTCCCTCTCTACGAGCAGTACTTC
clone_size: .; j_call: TRBJ1-2; v_call: TRBV29-1; d_call: .; cdr3_aa: CSVGGEGYTF; cdr3_nt: TGCAGCGTTGGAGGGGAAGGCTACACCTTC
clone_size: .; j_call: TRBJ2-2; v_call: TRBV6-5; d_call: .; cdr3_aa: CASSAFSTPTGELFF; cdr3_nt: TGTGCCAGCAGTGCCTTTAGCACTCCCACCGGGGAGCTGTTTTTT
clone_size: .; j_call: TRBJ2-7; v_call: TRBV27; d_call: TRBD2; cdr3_aa: CASSWGGDGREQYF; cdr3_nt: TGTGCCAGCAGTTGGGGGGGGGACGGTCGCGAGCAGTACTTC
clone_size: .; j_call: TRBJ2-3; v_call: TRBV5-1; d_call: .; cdr3_aa: CASSRDTSTDTQYF; cdr3_nt: TGCGCCAGCAGCAGGGACACCTCCACAGATACGCAGTATTTT
clone_size: many; j_call: TRBJ2-1; v_call: TRBV27; d_call: .; cdr3_aa: CASSPPREFGNEQFF; cdr3_nt: TGTGCCAGCAGTCCTCCCAGGGAATTCGGGAATGAGCAGTTCTTC
clone_size: few; j_call: TRBJ1-1; v_call: TRBV29-1; d_call: .; cdr3_aa: CSVVLVQGTEAFF; cdr3_nt: TGCAGCGTTGTCTTAGTTCAGGGCACTGAAGCTTTCTTT
clone_size: .; j_call: TRBJ1-1; v_call: TRBV20-1; d_call: .; cdr3_aa: CSASGGVFTEAFF; cdr3_nt: TGCAGTGCTAGCGGGGGCGTATTTACTGAAGCTTTCTTT
clone_size: .; j_call: TRBJ2-1; v_call: TRBV5-1; d_call: TRBD2; cdr3_aa: CASSLLAGVSNEQFF; cdr3_nt: TGCGCCAGCAGCTTACTAGCGGGGGTTTCTAATGAGCAGTTCTTC
clone_size: many; j_call: TRBJ1-4; v_call: TRBV6-5; d_call: .; cdr3_aa: CASSYAGRTNEKLFF; cdr3_nt: TGTGCCAGCAGTTACGCCGGGAGAACTAATGAAAAACTGTTTTTT